Each of the 29 T cell receptor beta chains below was sequenced from the same sample in a study of blood T cell repertoires in COVID-19. The method was immunoSEQ multiplex PCR; TCRdb's version includes in-frame clones alone and lacks a portion of them. The sample holds just under 80,000 clones, about 90% seen once. The sequenced material came from peripheral blood. Every receptor here comes from a human donor in a cohort sampled during active COVID-19.

The V gene is TRBV6-5, the J gene TRBJ1-6; 8 bases line up with TRBD1. V shed 5 bases, J shed 5 bases, and the junction held 5 bases outside the gene matches. The CDR3 spans 15 residues. Germline CDR1 and CDR2: MNHEY and SVGAGI. CDR3 in amino acids: CASSPDRADNSPLHF. In nucleotides, the CDR3 is TGTGCCAGCAGTCCGGACAGGGCGGATAATTCACCCCTCCACTTT.

The chain couples TRBV6-2 or TRBV6-3 to TRBJ1-1; D ambiguous. Trimming removed 3 bases from V and 9 bases from J, with 14 bases in between. Germline V gene sequence: CDR1 MNHEY, CDR2 SVGEGT. The CDR3 has 13 residues. The CDR3 loop reads CASSYLGLIKAFF. The CDR3 DNA sequence: TGTGCCAGCAGTTATCTTGGCTTGATTAAAGCTTTCTTT.

The genes are TRBV9 and TRBJ2-5; 10 nucleotides align to TRBD1. The CDR3 has 15 residues. Losses at the gene ends were 3 bases for V and 4 bases for J; bases not matched to a gene: 6. CDR1 is SGDLS, CDR2 YYNGEE, per germline. The CDR3 spells CASSATDRGLETQYF. The CDR3 nucleotides read TGTGCCAGCAGCGCAACCGACAGGGGGCTAGAGACCCAGTACTTC.

The genes are TRBV27 and TRBJ2-7; TRBD2 might be the D (6 bases). CDR1 is MNHEY, CDR2 SMNVEV, per germline (reference sequence). This CDR3 region has 15 residues. Trimming shortened V by 5 bases and J by 3 bases, and 17 bases separated the two germline ends. The CDR3 protein is CASSTFWGENYEQYF. The CDR3 DNA follows: TGTGCCAGCAGTACCTTTTGGGGGGAAAACTACGAGCAGTACTTC.

This chain connects TRBV6-2 or TRBV6-3 to TRBJ2-7; D is perhaps TRBD2 (6 bases). The length of the CDR3 is 15 residues. CDR1 is MNHEY and CDR2 is SVGEGT in the germline V gene. V lost 4 bases and J lost 2, with 15 bases in between. CDR3 DNA: TGTGCCAGCAGTTGGGGGGTATTGGGTACCTACGAGCAGTACTTC. It encodes CASSWGVLGTYEQYF.

This chain joins TRBV9 and TRBJ1-1; 8 nucleotides agree with TRBD1. CDR3 length equals 14 residues. The V gene's germline CDR1 is SGDLS and CDR2 YYNGEE. V was clipped by 2 bases and J by 2 bases; unmatched bases: 2. This chain's CDR3 is CASSVTGGNTEAFF. DNA of the CDR3: TGTGCCAGCAGCGTTACAGGGGGAAACACTGAAGCTTTCTTT.

CDR3 nucleotides: TGTGCCAGCAGCCTGGGACAGGTGAACACTGAAGCTTTCTTT. Amino acids: CASSLGQVNTEAFF. The V and J genes are TRBV5-4 and TRBJ1-1; TRBD1 aligns across 8 bases. This CDR3 has 14 amino acids. Unmatched junction bases numbered 2, after V lost 4 bases and J lost 0 bases. Germline assignment: CDR1 SGHNT and CDR2 YYREEE (reference sequence).

The V gene is TRBV24-1, the J gene TRBJ2-3; weak D call: TRBD1 (6 bases). Germline assignment: CDR1 KGHDR and CDR2 SFDVKD. This CDR3 has 13 amino acids. With 8 bases removed from V and 6 bases from J, the gap between germline ends came to 14 bases. CDR3 sequence reads: CATKGGEGDTQYF. The CDR3 DNA follows: TGTGCCACCAAAGGGGGAGAAGGGGATACGCAGTATTTT.

This chain uses TRBV7-9 with TRBJ2-3; 13 bases are a match to TRBD2. V dropped 5 bases and J dropped 8; count of bases not matched to a gene: 10. The CDR3 extends over 16 amino acids. Germline values: CDR1 SEHNR, CDR2 FQNEAQ (reference sequence). The CDR3 region is CASSPTGLAGVGTQYF. DNA of the CDR3: TGTGCCAGCAGCCCTACCGGACTAGCGGGAGTAGGTACGCAGTATTTT.

The CDR3 is CASSSVLSTDTQYF. The CDR3 DNA reads TGTGCCAGCAGTTCGGTTCTCAGCACAGATACGCAGTATTTT. The chain recombines TRBV6-5 with TRBJ2-3; D remains unclear. The CDR3 runs to 14 residues. Trimming left V 4 bases short and J 0 bases short, with 8 bases between. The germline gives CDR1 MNHEY, CDR2 SVGAGI.

Comment on this clone: One end of the junction fails to match germline, which may point to a read error. The chain links TRBV2 to TRBJ2-7; the D gene is possibly TRBD1 (6 bases). CDR1 is SNHLY, CDR2 FYNNEI, per germline. There are 13 residues in the CDR3. CDR3 protein: CASSVDPGAPFSF. CDR3 sequence (DNA): TGTGCCAGCAGTGTAGACCCAGGGGCCCCCTTCTCCTTC.

The gene calls are TRBV18 and TRBJ1-1; TRBD1 aligns across 7 bases. This CDR3 contains 14 residues. CDR1 is KGHSH, CDR2 LQKENI, per germline. The V and J ends lost 6 bases and 0 bases, in that order; junction bases with no gene match: 4. In DNA, the CDR3 is TGTGCCAGCTCGCCGACAGGGTTGAACACTGAAGCTTTCTTT. It encodes CASSPTGLNTEAFF.

The CDR3 bases are TGTGCCAGTAACCCCCGACTAGCGGGAGGCCAAGATACGCAGTATTTT. Its protein is CASNPRLAGGQDTQYF. The chain links TRBV19 to TRBJ2-3, with TRBD2 identical over 13 bases. This CDR3 has 16 residues. Germline V lookup: CDR1 LNHDA, CDR2 SQIVND (reference sequence). J lost 5 bases, V lost 7 bases, and 9 bases had no gene match.

The V and J genes are TRBV20-1 and TRBJ1-2; 8 nucleotides line up with TRBD1. Trimming took 3 bases from V and 5 from J; bases not matched to a gene: 8. Germline CDR1 and CDR2: DFQATT and SNEGSKA (reference sequence). The CDR3 has 14 residues. The CDR3 region is CSASAGGAWYGYTF. CDR3 sequence (DNA): TGCAGTGCTAGTGCAGGGGGCGCCTGGTATGGCTACACCTTC.

This clone showed up just a few times. Other nucleotide sequences from this sample produce the same CDR3. This sequence joins TRBV9 and TRBJ2-3, with D maybe TRBD1 (5 bases). Germline loops: CDR1 SGDLS, CDR2 YYNGEE. The CDR3 sequence is 14 residues long. V lost 2 bases to trimming and J lost 1 base, with 8 bases between them. For the CDR3, the DNA is TGTGCCAGCAGCGTGGGGCGCGGCACAGATACGCAGTATTTT. Its translation: CASSVGRGTDTQYF.

V is TRBV6-5 and J is TRBJ1-5; no definite D call. The V gene lost 6 bases and the J gene lost 4 bases, with 10 bases spanning the gap. Germline CDR1 reads MNHEY; CDR2 reads SVGAGI. The CDR3 is 13 amino acids. The CDR3 DNA sequence: TGTGCCAGCAGGGTCCAGAAAAATCAGCCCCAGCATTTT. This gives the protein CASRVQKNQPQHF.

The chain combines TRBV6-2 or TRBV6-3 with TRBJ2-3, with D possibly being TRBD2 (6 bases). Germline V gene data show CDR1 as MNHEY and CDR2 as SVGEGT. Between the trimmed V and J ends, which lost 2 bases and 6 bases, there was a span of 12 bases. The CDR3 runs 14 residues. For the CDR3, the DNA is TGTGCCAGCAGTTACGGTGGAGCGGGTGATACGCAGTATTTT. The encoded protein is CASSYGGAGDTQYF.

This chain uses TRBV27 with TRBJ2-3; 7 nucleotides line up with TRBD1. The J segment lost 3 bases and the V segment lost 5 bases, leaving 8 bases of the junction unmatched. The CDR3 sequence is 15 residues long. CDR1 MNHEY and CDR2 SMNVEV come from the germline V gene (reference sequence). CDR3 nucleotide sequence: TGTGCCAGCAGTCAAACGACGACAGGGACAGATACGCAGTATTTT. As protein: CASSQTTTGTDTQYF.

The chain is built from TRBV28 and TRBJ2-7; 7 bases line up with TRBD2. The CDR3 totals 15 residues. The V and J ends lost 3 bases and 2 bases, in that order; junction bases with no gene match: 7. Germline V gives CDR1 MDHEN, CDR2 SYDVKM. The CDR3 DNA sequence: TGTGCCAGCAGTTTGGGGGGGGTTCGGGCCTACGAGCAGTACTTC. Its translation is CASSLGGVRAYEQYF.

The V gene is TRBV11-2, the J gene TRBJ2-1, with a possible D match to TRBD2 (5 bases). CDR3 length: 13 residues. Germline V gene lookup returns CDR1 SGHAT and CDR2 FQNNGV. Trimming took 0 bases from V and 9 from J, leaving 9 bases between them. CDR3 DNA: TGTGCCAGCAGCTTAGATCTTGCGGGTGAGCAGTTCTTC. Translated: CASSLDLAGEQFF.

V usage is TRBV11-3 and J usage is TRBJ2-7; D may be TRBD1 (5 bases). The CDR3 is 12 amino acids. The V gene lost 5 bases and the J gene lost 4 bases, with 9 bases spanning the gap. The germline gives CDR1 SGHNT, CDR2 YENEEA. The CDR3 DNA reads as TGTGCCAGCAGCGTTAACAGGTACGAGCAGTACTTC. Encoded protein: CASSVNRYEQYF.

This rearrangement joins TRBV4-3 to TRBJ2-7, with 8 positions matching TRBD2. This CDR3 contains 16 residues. V gave up 4 bases and J gave up 3 bases; unmatched junction bases: 11. Per the germline V gene, CDR1 is LGHNA and CDR2 is YSLEER. The chain's CDR3 is CASSRGRSGGVYEQYF. The CDR3 DNA is TGCGCCAGCAGCCGAGGCAGGAGCGGGGGTGTCTACGAGCAGTACTTC.

The J gene is TRBJ2-1, the V gene TRBV11-3; TRBD2 aligns across 9 bases. V dropped 5 bases and J dropped 0; count of bases not matched to a gene: 5. Germline V gives CDR1 SGHNT, CDR2 YENEEA. This CDR3 comprises 16 residues. CDR3 amino acids: CASSASGKGSYNEQFF. DNA of the CDR3: TGTGCCAGCAGCGCTAGCGGGAAGGGCTCCTACAATGAGCAGTTCTTC.

The chain combines TRBV6-1 with TRBJ1-5; 8 nucleotides agree with TRBD1. Germline CDR1 and CDR2: MNHNS and SASEGT. J was trimmed by 5 bases and V by 0 bases; bases with no gene match: 9. The CDR3 length is 17 residues. The CDR3 DNA reads as TGTGCCAGCAGTGAAGCTTTCGGGGGACAGGTCGATCAGCCCCAGCATTTT. Protein: CASSEAFGGQVDQPQHF.

The chain is built from TRBV7-9 and TRBJ2-7, with D possibly matching TRBD2 (6 bases). V was trimmed by 6 bases and J by 0 bases, leaving 15 bases between them. CDR3 length: 15 residues. Germline V lookup: CDR1 SEHNR, CDR2 FQNEAQ (reference sequence). The CDR3 spells CASSSDYITSYEQYF. Here the CDR3 DNA reads TGTGCCAGCAGTTCGGACTACATAACCTCCTACGAGCAGTACTTC.

This clone appeared a few times. The chain employs TRBV20-1 and TRBJ2-7; 8 nucleotides match TRBD2. Germline V gene data show CDR1 as DFQATT and CDR2 as SNEGSKA (reference sequence). CDR3 length: 14 amino acids. Trimming at V came to 3 bases and at J to 3 bases, leaving 7 bases not matched to a gene. CDR3 nucleotide sequence: TGCAGTGCTAGTAATCCAGCGGGGGTCTACGAGCAGTACTTC. Translating it yields CSASNPAGVYEQYF.

The chain combines TRBV7-8 with TRBJ2-7; 7 bases agree with TRBD1. The CDR3 runs to 15 residues. V lost 5 bases to trimming and J lost 2 bases; unmatched junction nucleotides: 9. The V gene's germline CDR1 is SGHVS and CDR2 FQNEAQ. CDR3 sequence reads: CASSRGTAETYEQYF. The CDR3 DNA is TGTGCCAGCAGCCGAGGGACAGCCGAAACCTACGAGCAGTACTTC. Full variable domain (outside the CDR3, taken from reference TRBV7-8 and TRBJ2-7): GAGVSQSPRYKVAKRGQDVALRCDPISGHVSLFWYQQALGQGPEFLTYFQNEAQLDKSGLPSDRFFAERPEGSVSTLKIQRTQQEDSAVYLCASSRGTAETYEQYFGPGTRLTVT.

The chain employs TRBV18 and TRBJ2-1, with 11 bases identical to TRBD2. Germline V gene sequence: CDR1 KGHSH, CDR2 LQKENI. This CDR3 is 15 amino acids long. V lost 5 bases to trimming and J lost 4 bases; unmatched junction nucleotides: 4. In DNA form, the CDR3 reads TGTGCCAGCTCAGGACTAGCGGGCCCTTACAATGAGCAGTTCTTC. This gives the protein CASSGLAGPYNEQFF.

J is TRBJ2-1 and V is TRBV5-1; 7 bases agree with TRBD2. Germline-derived CDR1 and CDR2 are SGHRS and YFSETQ. After removal of 3 bases from V and 0 bases from J, the junction contained 3 bases not matched to a gene. This CDR3 comprises 15 residues. CDR3 DNA sequence: TGCGCCAGCAGCTCGGGACTATTCTCCTACAATGAGCAGTTCTTC. Its protein product is CASSSGLFSYNEQFF. The entire variable domain, with the rest obtained from reference TRBV5-1 and TRBJ2-1, is as follows: KAGVTQTPRYLIKTRGQQVTLSCSPISGHRSVSWYQQTPGQGLQFLFEYFSETQRNKGNFPGRFSGRQFSNSRSEMNVSTLELGDSALYLCASSSGLFSYNEQFFGPGTRLTVL.